This T cell receptor (beta chain) was identified during a study of sequential checkpoint blockade in melanoma. General study findings and limits: In arm A, pretreatment tumor clonality was associated with response.

Remarks on this clone: Its antigen is undetermined.

The CDR3 totals 16 residues. Trimming took 3 bases from V and 3 from J; bases not matched to a gene: 8. Germline CDR1 and CDR2: LNHNV and YYDKDF (reference sequence). The method was immunoSEQ multiplex PCR; TCRdb's version includes in-frame clones alone and lacks a portion of them. The sample includes fewer than 550 clones, 25% of them seen just once. Treatment reported: randomized to nivolumab then ipilimumab (arm A) or the reverse (arm B). The chain carries TRBV15 and TRBJ2-1; 7 nucleotides agree with TRBD1. The TCR sequence derives from a human donor with melanoma. This sample comprised tumor tissue (inferred from file names), obtained from a patient given nivolumab and ipilimumab in sequence. The CDR3 is CATSSYRDSGYNEQFF. DNA of the CDR3: TGTGCCACCAGCAGTTACCGGGACAGTGGCTACAATGAGCAGTTCTTC.